This note documents a single T cell receptor (beta chain) sequence. This clonotype was observed a few times. The target of this receptor is not known. Base quality data are lacking; no much larger clone is found one base away. The entry originates in a study of spatial heterogeneity in lung cancer (dated by TCRdb to the late 2010s). Regarding the research as a whole: Beta-chain transcripts were consistently detected in greater numbers than alpha-chain transcripts, which likely reflected higher beta-chain transcript abundance. In the raw uncorrected reads, each unique combination of TCR and UMI appeared on average more than ten times. In non-small cell lung cancer, the study made a quantitative comparison of TCR alpha and beta repertoires among multiple tumor regions, matched nontumor lung and blood. The study linked features of the TCR repertoire to counts of nonsynonymous mutations, which were determined by whole-exome sequencing of tumor tissue. Both alpha and beta chains were TCR-sequenced in samples taken at surgery, namely 220 tumor regions, around 70 matched nontumor lung samples and about 54 PBMC samples.

The library came from 5' RACE. TCRdb lists the instrument as NextSeq 500. To allow correction of PCR and sequencing errors, the TCR library protocol tagged every TCR cDNA molecule with a unique molecular identifier. The original methods were these. Decombinator tools were used for TCR identification, UMI-based error correction and CDR3 extraction. Expanded TCRs were defined as those above a frequency of 2 per 1,000, corresponding to the top 1% of the tumor frequency distribution. Rényi diversity was computed with the R vegan package after subsampling each repertoire 100 times to 5,000 TCRs. CDR3 similarity networks were built from amino acid triplet string-kernel similarity, connecting CDR3s with pairwise similarity above 0.82. In-frame beta chains were kept once TCRdb had trimmed the public reads at Q25 with fastp and called clones with MiXCR. Each entry merges the rows of one CDR3 protein and shows their most common DNA and genes. For this entry, the V and J calls and clone size follow TCRdb and not the study's own pipeline. This sample comprises about 95,000 distinct CDR3 sequences, around 9% of them detected only once. About 7% of the sample comes from the top ten.

The time point label here, explained by the study, means: sample taken at primary tumor resection. Whole RNA extracted from tumor and nontumor lung tissue, or from cryopreserved PBMC samples, was used for TCR sequencing without cell sorting. Donors were approximately 72 patients with early-stage, untreated non-small cell lung cancer from the lung TRACERx cohort. Patients were selected for TCR sequencing only if sufficient RNA was available from at least two tumor regions. Overall study results and their limits: Ubiquitous expanded tumor TCRs were found in blood more often at tumor resection than at routine follow-up. Confirming at a functional level the hypothesis that regional TCRs recognize regional mutations was considered to require additional single-cell paired TCR alpha and beta sequencing.

The germline ends are 21 bases apart after V is trimmed by 7 bases and J by 14 bases. Taken from cysteine to phenylalanine, the CDR3 has 13 residues. Here the CDR3 DNA is all that survives: 39 bases in frame from base 1. Per the germline V gene, MNHEY is the CDR1 and SVGEGT is the CDR2. The rearrangement joined TRBV6-2 or TRBV6-3 to TRBJ2-1; the D gene is perhaps TRBD2, from 5 matching bases. The sequence was collected from a male donor with early-stage non-small cell lung cancer. Sequenced here: PBMCs, sampled at surgery. The CDR3 region has the sequence CASIKPGSQEKFF. The nucleotides read TGTGCCAGCATTAAACCGGGATCCCAAGAGAAGTTCTTC.